The following is a TCR beta chain sequence with its context. With a J-beta primer mix and a sample-barcoded 5' primer, a second PCR ran about 7 to 12 cycles. TCRdb re-analysed the 5' RACE reads in MiXCR, keeping a single row per CDR3 protein. Counted here are roughly 800,000 distinct CDR3 sequences, more than 45% occurring once; the ten biggest clones make up 20% to 25%. The data were taken from a study of blood T cells in healthy people across ages. The study drew donors from healthy Caucasian individuals in Russia aged 6 to 90. Each donor supplied around 9.6 milliliters of peripheral blood. Extraction of total RNA produced a minimum of 5 micrograms from each sample. The sequenced sample was blood. The TCR sequence derives from a young man in good health.

CDR3 loop: CASTPGTGLNQPQHF. The CDR3 nucleotides are TGTGCCAGCACCCCCGGGACCGGGCTCAATCAGCCCCAGCATTTT. This sequence joins TRBV7-9 and TRBJ1-5; D might be TRBD1 (5 bases). The CDR3 loop spans 15 amino acids. Deletions cut 7 bases from V and 3 bases from J, with 16 bases between. The V gene's germline CDR1 is SEHNR and CDR2 FQNEAQ (reference sequence).